This T cell receptor (beta chain) was obtained from a study of shared clonotypes between healthy human individuals. Cells designated naive CD8 were CD45RO-negative and were positively selected for CCR7, with terminally differentiated effector memory CD45RA+ cells excluded. A note on this clone: The antigen remains unidentified.

Produced via immunoSEQ multiplex PCR; TCRdb's table is partial and in-frame only. Of around 2.1 million clones listed, under 95% are singletons. V was clipped by 1 base and J by 3 bases, with 16 bases between them. Germline CDR1 and CDR2: MNHNS and SASEGT. CDR3 length equals 16 residues. Study observations and caveats: Estimated richness values were generally larger in naive subsets than in memory subsets. Rarefaction showed that sequencing of sorted subsets was incomplete (despite large depth).

The clonotype comes from a man aged 18-30 years in good health. Some clones in this sample may be carry-over from other donors' samples. Material for sequencing was naive CD8+ T cells from PBMCs. V is TRBV6-1 and J is TRBJ2-7, with D perhaps TRBD1 (7 bases). CDR3 region: CASSEGFSGGGYEQYF. In DNA form, the CDR3 reads TGTGCCAGCAGTGAAGGCTTCTCAGGGGGAGGCTACGAGCAGTACTTC.